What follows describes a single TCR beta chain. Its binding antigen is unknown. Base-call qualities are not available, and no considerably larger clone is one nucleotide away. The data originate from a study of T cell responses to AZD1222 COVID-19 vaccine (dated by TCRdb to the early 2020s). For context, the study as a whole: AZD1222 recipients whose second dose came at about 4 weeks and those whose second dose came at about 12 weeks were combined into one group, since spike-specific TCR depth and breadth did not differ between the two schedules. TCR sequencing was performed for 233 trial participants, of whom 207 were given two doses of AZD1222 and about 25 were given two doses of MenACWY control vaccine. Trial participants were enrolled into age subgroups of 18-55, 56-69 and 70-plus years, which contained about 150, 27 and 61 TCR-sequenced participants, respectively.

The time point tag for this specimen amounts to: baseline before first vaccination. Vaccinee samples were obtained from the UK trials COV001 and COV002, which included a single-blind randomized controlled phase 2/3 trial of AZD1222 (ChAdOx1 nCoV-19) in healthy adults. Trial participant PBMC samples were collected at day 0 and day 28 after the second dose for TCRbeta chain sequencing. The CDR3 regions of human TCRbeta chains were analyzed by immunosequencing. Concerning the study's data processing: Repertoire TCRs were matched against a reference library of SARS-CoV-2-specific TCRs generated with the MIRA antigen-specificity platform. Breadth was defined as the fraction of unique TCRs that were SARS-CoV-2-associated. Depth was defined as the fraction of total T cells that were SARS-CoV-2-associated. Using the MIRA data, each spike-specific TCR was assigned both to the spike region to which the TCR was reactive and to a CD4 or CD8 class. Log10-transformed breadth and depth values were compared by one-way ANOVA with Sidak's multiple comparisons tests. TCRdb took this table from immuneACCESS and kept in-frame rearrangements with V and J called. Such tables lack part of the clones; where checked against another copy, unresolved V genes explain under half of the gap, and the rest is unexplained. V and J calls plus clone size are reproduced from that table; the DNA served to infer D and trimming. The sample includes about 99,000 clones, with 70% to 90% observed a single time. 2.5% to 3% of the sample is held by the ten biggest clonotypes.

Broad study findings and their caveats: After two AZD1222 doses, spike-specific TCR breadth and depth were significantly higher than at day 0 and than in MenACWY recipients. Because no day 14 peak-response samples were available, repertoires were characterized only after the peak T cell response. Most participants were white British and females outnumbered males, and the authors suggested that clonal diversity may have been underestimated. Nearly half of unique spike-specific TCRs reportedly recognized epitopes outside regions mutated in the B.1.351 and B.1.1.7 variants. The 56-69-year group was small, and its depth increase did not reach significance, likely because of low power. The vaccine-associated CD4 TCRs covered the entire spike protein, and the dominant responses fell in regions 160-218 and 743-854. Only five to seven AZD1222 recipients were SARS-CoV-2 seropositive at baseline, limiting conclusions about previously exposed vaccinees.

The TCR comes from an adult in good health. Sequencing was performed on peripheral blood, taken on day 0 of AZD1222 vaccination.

The nucleotide sequence reads TGTGCCACCAAGGGACAGGGTGGCTCACCCCTCCACTTT. Its protein product is CATKGQGGSPLHF. The sequence joins TRBV19 to TRBJ1-6; TRBD1 agrees with 9 junctional bases. The CDR3 covers 13 residues, taking in both the cysteine and the phenylalanine. The read is trimmed to its CDR3 DNA, 39 bases read in frame from base 1. At the junction V is shortened by 10 bases and J by 10 bases; bases outside the gene matches: 8. Reading the germline V gene (reference sequence) gives CDR1 LNHDA and CDR2 SQIVND.